Below, one T cell receptor (beta chain) is given with its context. Assay: immunoSEQ multiplex PCR; the TCRdb copy retains only in-frame clones and omits some. The table lists roughly 80,000 clones, around 85% of them singletons, with around 1.8% in the top ten. The source of the sample is a study of OX40 agonist ivuxolimab in advanced cancers. The CDR3 totals 14 residues. CDR1 and CDR2 (germline): SNHLY, FYNNEI. Trimming removed 0 bases at V and 2 bases at J, with 7 bases between. V usage is TRBV2 and J usage is TRBJ1-2; no definite D call. This receptor was obtained from an adult with an advanced solid tumor such as melanoma, head and neck, liver or kidney cancer. The specimen comprised CD4+ or CD8+ T cells sorted from blood, sampled in a trial of the OX40 agonist ivuxolimab. The CDR3 here is CASSEAWGNYGYTF. DNA of the CDR3: TGTGCCAGCAGTGAAGCTTGGGGAAACTATGGCTACACCTTC.